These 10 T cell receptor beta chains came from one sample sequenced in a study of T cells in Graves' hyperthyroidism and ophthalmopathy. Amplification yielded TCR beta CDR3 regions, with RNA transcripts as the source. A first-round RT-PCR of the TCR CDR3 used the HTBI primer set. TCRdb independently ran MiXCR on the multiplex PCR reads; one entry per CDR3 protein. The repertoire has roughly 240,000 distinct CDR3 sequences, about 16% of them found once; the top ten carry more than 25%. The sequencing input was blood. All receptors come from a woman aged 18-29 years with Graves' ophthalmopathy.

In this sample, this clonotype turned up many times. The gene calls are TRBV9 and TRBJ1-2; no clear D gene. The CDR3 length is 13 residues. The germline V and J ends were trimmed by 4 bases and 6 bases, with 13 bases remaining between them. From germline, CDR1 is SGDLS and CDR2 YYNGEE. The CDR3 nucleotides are TGTGCCAGCAGCTCCCGGGCCTTACATGGCTACACCTTC. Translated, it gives CASSSRALHGYTF.

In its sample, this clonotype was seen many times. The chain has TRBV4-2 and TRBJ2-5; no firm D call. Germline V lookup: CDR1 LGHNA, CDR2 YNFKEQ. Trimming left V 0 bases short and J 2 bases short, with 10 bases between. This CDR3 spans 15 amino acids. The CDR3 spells CASSQDHKVQETQYF. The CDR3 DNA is TGTGCCAGCAGCCAAGATCATAAAGTGCAAGAGACCCAGTACTTC.

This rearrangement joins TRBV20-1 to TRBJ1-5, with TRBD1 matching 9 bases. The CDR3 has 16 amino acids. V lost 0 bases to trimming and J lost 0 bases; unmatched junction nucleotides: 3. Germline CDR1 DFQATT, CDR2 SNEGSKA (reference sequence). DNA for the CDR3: TGCAGTGCTAGAGAATCGGGACAGGGTAGCAATCAGCCCCAGCATTTT. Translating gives CSARESGQGSNQPQHF.

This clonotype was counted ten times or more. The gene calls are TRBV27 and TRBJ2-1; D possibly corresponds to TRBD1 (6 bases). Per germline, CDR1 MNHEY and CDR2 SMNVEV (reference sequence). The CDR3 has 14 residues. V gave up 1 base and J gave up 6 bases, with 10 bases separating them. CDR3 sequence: CASSLYGTTNEQFF. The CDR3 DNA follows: TGTGCCAGCAGTTTATACGGGACAACCAATGAGCAGTTCTTC.

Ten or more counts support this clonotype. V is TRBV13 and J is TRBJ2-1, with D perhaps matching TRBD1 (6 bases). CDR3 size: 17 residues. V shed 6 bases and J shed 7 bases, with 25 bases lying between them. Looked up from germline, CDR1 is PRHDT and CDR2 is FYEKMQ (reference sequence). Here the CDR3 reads CASSTWTGTRTTNEQFF. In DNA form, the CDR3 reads TGTGCCAGCAGTACTTGGACCGGGACACGTACTACAAATGAGCAGTTCTTC.

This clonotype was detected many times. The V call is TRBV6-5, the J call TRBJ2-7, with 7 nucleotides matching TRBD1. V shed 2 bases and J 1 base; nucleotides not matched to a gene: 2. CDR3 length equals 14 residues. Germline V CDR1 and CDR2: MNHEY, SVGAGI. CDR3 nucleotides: TGTGCCAGCAGTTACAGGGGGCGTTCCTACGAGCAGTACTTC. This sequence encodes CASSYRGRSYEQYF.

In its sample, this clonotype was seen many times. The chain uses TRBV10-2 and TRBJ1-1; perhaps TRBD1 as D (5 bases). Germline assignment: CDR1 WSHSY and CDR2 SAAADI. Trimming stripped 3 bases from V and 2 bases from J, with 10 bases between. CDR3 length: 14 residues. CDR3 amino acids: CASSDLGQNTEAFF. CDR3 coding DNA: TGCGCCAGCAGTGACCTTGGACAAAACACTGAAGCTTTCTTT.

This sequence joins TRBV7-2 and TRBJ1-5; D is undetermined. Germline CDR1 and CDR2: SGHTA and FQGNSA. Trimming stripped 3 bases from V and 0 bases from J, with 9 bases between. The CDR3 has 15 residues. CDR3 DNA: TGTGCCAGCAGCTTTGCAGATTATAGCAATCAGCCCCAGCATTTT. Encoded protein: CASSFADYSNQPQHF.

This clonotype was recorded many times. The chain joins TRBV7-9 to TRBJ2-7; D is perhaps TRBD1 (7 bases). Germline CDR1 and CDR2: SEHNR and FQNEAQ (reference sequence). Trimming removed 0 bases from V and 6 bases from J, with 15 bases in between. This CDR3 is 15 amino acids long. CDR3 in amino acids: CASSLALRQGGEQYF. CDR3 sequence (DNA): TGTGCCAGCAGCTTAGCGCTCAGGCAGGGGGGCGAGCAGTACTTC.

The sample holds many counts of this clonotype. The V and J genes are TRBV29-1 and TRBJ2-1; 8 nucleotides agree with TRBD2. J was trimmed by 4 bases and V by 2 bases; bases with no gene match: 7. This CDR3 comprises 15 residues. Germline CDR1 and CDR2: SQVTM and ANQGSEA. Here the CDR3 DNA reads TGCAGCGTTGAACAGAAACTAGCGGAATACAATGAGCAGTTCTTC. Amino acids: CSVEQKLAEYNEQFF.